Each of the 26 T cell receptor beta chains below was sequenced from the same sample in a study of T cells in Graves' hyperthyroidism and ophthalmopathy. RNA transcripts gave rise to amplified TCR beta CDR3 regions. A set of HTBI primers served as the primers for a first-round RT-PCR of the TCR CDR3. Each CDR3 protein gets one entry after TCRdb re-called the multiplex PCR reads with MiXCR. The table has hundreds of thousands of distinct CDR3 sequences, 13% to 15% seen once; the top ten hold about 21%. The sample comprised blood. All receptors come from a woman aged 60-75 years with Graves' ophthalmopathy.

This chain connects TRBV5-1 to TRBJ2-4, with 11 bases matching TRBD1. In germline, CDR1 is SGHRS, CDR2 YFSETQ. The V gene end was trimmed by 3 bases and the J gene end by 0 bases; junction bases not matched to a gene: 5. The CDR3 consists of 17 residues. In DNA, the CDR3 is TGCGCCAGCAGCTATGGGGGACAGGGGGTAGCCAAAAACATTCAGTACTTC. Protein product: CASSYGGQGVAKNIQYF.

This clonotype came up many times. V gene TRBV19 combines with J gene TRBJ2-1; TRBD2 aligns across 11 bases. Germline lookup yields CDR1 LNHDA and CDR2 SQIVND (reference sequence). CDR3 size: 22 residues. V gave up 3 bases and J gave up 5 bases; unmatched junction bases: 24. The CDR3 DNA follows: TGTGCCAGTAGTATGCTTCCCCGGACGAGTAGCGGGAGGGCCTGGGGGGACAATGAGCAGTTCTTC. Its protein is CASSMLPRTSSGRAWGDNEQFF.

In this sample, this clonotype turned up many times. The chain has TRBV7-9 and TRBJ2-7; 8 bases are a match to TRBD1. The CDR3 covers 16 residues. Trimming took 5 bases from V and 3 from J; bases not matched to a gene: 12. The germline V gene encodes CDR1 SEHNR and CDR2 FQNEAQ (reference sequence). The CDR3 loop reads CASSQSGGPTIYEQYF. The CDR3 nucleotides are TGTGCCAGCAGCCAGTCAGGGGGCCCGACCATCTACGAGCAGTACTTC.

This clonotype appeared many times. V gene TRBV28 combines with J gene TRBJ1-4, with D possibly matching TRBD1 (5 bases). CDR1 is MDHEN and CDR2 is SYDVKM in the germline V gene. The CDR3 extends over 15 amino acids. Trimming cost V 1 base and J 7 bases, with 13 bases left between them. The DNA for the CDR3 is TGTGCCAGCAGTTTATTCGGGGCAGGGACTGAAAAACTGTTTTTT. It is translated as CASSLFGAGTEKLFF. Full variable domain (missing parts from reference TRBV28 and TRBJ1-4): DVKVTQSSRYLVKRTGEKVFLECVQDMDHENMFWYRQDPGLGLRLIYFSYDVKMKEKGDIPEGYSVSREKKERFSLILESASTNQTSMYLCASSLFGAGTEKLFFGSGTQLSVL.

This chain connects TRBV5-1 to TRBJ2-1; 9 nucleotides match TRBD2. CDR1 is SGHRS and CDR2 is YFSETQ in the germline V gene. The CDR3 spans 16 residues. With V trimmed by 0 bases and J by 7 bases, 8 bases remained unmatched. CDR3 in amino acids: CASSLAVAGVGNEQFF. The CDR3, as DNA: TGCGCCAGCAGCTTGGCGGTAGCGGGAGTGGGTAATGAGCAGTTCTTC.

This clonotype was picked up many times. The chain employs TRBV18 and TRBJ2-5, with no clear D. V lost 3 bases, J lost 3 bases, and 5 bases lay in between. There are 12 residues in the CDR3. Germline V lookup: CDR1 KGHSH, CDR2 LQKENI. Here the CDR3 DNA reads TGTGCCAGCTCACCTTCAGAAGAGACCCAGTACTTC. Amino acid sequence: CASSPSEETQYF.

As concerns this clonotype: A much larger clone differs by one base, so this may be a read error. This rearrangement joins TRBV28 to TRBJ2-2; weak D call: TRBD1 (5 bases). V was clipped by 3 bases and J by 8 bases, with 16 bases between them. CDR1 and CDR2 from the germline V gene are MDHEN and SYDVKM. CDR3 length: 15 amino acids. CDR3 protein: CASSLGRVVSGELFF. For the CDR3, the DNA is TGTGCCAGCAGTTTGGGCAGGGTGGTGTCTGGGGAGCTGTTTTTT.

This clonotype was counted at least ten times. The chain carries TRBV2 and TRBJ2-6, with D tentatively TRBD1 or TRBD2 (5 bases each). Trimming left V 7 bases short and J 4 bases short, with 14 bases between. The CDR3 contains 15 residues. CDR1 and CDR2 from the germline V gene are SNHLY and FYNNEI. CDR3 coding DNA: TGTGCCAGCAAATGGGACCGGGAAGGGGCCAACGTCCTGACTTTC. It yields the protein CASKWDREGANVLTF.

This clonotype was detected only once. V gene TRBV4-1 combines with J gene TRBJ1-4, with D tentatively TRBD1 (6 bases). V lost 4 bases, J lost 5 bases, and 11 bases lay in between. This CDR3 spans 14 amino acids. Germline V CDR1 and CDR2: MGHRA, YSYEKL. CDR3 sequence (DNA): TGCGCCAGCAGCCCAGGGGCCCTAAATGAAAAACTGTTTTTT. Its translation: CASSPGALNEKLFF.

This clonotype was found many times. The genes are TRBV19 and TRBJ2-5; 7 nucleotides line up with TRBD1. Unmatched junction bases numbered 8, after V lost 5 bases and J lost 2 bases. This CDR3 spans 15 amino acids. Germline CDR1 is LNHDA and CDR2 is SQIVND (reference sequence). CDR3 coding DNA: TGTGCCAGTAGTCTGCGACAGGGTTGGCAAGAGACCCAGTACTTC. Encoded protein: CASSLRQGWQETQYF.

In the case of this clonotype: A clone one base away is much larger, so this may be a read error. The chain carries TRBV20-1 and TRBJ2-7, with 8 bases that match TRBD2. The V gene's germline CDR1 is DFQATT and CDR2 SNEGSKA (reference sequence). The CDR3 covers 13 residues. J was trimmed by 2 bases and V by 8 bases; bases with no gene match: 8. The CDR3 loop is CSSKAGGPYEQYF. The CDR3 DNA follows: TGCAGTTCTAAGGCGGGAGGACCCTACGAGCAGTACTTC.

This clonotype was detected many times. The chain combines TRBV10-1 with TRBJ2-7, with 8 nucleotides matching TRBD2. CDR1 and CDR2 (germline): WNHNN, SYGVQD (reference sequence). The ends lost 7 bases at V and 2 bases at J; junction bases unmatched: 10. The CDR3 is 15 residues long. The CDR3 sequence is CASKTYGTRPYEQYF. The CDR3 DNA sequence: TGCGCCAGCAAGACCTACGGGACTAGACCCTACGAGCAGTACTTC.

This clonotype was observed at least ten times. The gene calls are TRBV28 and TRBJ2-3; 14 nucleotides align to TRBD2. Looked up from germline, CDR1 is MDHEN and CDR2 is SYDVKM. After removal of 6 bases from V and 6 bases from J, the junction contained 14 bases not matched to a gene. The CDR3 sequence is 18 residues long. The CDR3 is CASRPPPTSGRAFDTQYF. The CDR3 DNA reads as TGTGCCAGCAGACCTCCCCCGACTAGCGGGAGGGCCTTTGATACGCAGTATTTT.

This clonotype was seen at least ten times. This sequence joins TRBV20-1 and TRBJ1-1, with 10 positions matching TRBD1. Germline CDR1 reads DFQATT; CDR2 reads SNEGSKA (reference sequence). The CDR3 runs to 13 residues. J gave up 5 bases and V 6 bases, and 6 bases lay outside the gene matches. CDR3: CSAPRQGATEAFF. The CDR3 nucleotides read TGCAGTGCGCCCCGACAGGGGGCAACTGAAGCTTTCTTT.

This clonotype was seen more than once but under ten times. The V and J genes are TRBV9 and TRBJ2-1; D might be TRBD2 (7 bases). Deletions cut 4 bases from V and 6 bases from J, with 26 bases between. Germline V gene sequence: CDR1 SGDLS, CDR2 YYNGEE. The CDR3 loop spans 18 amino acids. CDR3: CASSSKRGEGGGVNEQFF. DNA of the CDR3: TGTGCCAGCAGCTCTAAAAGGGGTGAGGGGGGAGGGGTCAATGAGCAGTTCTTC.

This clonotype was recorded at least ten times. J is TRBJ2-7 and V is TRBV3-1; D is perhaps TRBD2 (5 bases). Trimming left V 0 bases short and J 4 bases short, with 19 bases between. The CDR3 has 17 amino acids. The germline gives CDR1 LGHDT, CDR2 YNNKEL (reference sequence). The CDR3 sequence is CASSQEGVGKRQYEQYF. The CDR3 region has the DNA TGTGCCAGCAGCCAAGAGGGAGTCGGGAAGCGCCAGTACGAGCAGTACTTC.

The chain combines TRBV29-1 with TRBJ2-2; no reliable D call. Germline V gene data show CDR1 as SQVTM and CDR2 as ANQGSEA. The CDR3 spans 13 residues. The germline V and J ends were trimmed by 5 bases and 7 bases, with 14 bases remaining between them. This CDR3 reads CSVQSIPGGELFF. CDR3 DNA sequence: TGCAGCGTTCAAAGTATACCGGGCGGGGAGCTGTTTTTT.

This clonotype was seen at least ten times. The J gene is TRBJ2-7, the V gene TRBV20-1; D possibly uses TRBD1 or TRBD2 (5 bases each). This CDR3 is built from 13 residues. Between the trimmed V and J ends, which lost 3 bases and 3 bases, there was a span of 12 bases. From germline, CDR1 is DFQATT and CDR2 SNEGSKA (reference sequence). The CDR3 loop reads CSARGPEDYEQYF. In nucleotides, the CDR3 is TGCAGTGCTAGGGGACCCGAGGACTACGAGCAGTACTTC.

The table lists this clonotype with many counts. For the CDR3, the DNA is TGTGCCAGCGGCCGCGGCCCCTACAATGAGCAGTTCTTC. It specifies CASGRGPYNEQFF. This chain uses TRBV27 with TRBJ2-1; D gene unclear. Trimming cost V 8 bases and J 2 bases, with 10 bases left between them. This CDR3 has 13 residues. CDR1 and CDR2 from the germline V gene are MNHEY and SMNVEV (reference sequence).

CDR3 nucleotide sequence: TGCGCCAGCAGACTCGACAGGTCCGTCACTGAAGCTTTCTTT. Amino acids: CASRLDRSVTEAFF. V gene TRBV5-1 combines with J gene TRBJ1-1; D is perhaps TRBD1 (6 bases). The germline V and J ends were trimmed by 5 bases and 4 bases, with 15 bases remaining between them. The V gene's germline CDR1 is SGHRS and CDR2 YFSETQ. This CDR3 is built from 14 residues.

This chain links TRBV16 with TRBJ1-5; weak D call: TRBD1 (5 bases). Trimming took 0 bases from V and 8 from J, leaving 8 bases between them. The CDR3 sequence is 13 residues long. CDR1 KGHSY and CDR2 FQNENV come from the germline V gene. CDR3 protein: CASSQSAGEPQHF. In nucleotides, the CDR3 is TGTGCCAGCAGCCAATCGGCGGGGGAGCCCCAGCATTTT.

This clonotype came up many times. The CDR3 DNA sequence: TGCGCCAGCAGCCTCTTGGCAGCCATGAACACTGAAGCTTTCTTT. This codes for CASSLLAAMNTEAFF. The chain combines TRBV5-1 with TRBJ1-1; D is unresolved. The CDR3 length is 15 residues. CDR1 is SGHRS and CDR2 is YFSETQ in the germline V gene. The V end lost 4 bases, the J end lost 0 bases, and 13 bases lay between the germline ends.

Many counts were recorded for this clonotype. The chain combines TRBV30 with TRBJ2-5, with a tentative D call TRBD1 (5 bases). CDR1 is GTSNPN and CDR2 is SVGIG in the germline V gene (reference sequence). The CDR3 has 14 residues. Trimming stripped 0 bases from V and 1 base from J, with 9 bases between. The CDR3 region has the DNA TGTGCCTGGAGTGTACTTAGGGGCCAAGAGACCCAGTACTTC. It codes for CAWSVLRGQETQYF. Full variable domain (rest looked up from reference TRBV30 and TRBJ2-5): SQTIHQWPATLVQPVGSPLSLECTVEGTSNPNLYWYRQAAGRGLQLLFYSVGIGQISSEVPQNLSASRPQDRQFILSSKKLLLSDSGFYLCAWSVLRGQETQYFGPGTRLLVL.

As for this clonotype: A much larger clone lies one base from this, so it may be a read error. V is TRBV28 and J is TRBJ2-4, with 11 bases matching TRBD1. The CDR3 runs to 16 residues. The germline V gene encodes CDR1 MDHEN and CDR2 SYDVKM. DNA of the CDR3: TGTGCCAGCGGGACAGGGGGATTAGCGGGCAAAAGCATTCAGTACTTC. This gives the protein CASGTGGLAGKSIQYF.

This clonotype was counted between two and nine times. The CDR3 region has the DNA TGTGCCAGCAGCTTAGGCCCGGGGGCTTTCTTT. The encoded protein is CASSLGPGAFF. The chain joins TRBV7-9 to TRBJ1-1; the D is unclear. Germline V gene lookup returns CDR1 SEHNR and CDR2 FQNEAQ (reference sequence). V was cut by 1 base and J by 11 bases, with 8 bases left in between. The CDR3 sequence is 11 residues long.

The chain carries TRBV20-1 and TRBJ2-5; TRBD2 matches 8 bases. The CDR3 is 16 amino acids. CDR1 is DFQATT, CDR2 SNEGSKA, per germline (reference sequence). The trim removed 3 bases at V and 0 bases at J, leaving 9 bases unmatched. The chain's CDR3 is CSARVLTGGYQETQYF. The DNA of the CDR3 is TGCAGTGCTAGGGTTCTAACGGGAGGGTACCAAGAGACCCAGTACTTC.